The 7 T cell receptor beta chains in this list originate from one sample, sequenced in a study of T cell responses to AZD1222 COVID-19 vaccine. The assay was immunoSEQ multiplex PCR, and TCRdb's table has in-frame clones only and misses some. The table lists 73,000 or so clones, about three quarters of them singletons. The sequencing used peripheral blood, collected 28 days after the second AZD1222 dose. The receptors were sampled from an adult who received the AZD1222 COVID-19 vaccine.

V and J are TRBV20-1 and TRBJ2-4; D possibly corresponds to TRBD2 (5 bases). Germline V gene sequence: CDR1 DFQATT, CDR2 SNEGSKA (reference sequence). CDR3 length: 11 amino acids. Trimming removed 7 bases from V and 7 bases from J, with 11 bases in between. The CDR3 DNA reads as TGCAGTGGAGGGCCTGGGAACATTCAGTACTTC. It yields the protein CSGGPGNIQYF.

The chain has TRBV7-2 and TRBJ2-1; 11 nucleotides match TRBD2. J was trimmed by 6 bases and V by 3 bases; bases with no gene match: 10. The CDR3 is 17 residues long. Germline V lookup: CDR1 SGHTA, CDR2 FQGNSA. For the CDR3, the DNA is TGTGCCAGCAGCTTGACTAGCGGGACTCCCCGGGGCAATGAGCAGTTCTTC. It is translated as CASSLTSGTPRGNEQFF.

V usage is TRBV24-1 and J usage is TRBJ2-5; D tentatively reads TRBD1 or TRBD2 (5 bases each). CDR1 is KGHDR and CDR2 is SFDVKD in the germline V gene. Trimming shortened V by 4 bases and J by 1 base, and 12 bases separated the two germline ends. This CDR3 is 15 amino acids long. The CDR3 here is CATSDYGASQETQYF. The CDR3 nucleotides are TGTGCCACCAGTGACTACGGGGCCTCCCAAGAGACCCAGTACTTC.

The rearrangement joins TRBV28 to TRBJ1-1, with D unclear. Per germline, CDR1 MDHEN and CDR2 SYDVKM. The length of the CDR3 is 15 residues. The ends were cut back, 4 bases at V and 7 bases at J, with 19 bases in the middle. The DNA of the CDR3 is TGTGCCAGCAGTTCCCCAGCAGGCGGCTTCGGTGAAGCTTTCTTT. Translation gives CASSSPAGGFGEAFF.

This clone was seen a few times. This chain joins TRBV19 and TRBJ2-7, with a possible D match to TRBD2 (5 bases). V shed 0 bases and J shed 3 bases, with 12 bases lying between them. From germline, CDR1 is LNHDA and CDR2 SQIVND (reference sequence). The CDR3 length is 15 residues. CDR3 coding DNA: TGTGCCAGTAGTATAGATCTCAACGGGATCTACGAGCAGTACTTC. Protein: CASSIDLNGIYEQYF.

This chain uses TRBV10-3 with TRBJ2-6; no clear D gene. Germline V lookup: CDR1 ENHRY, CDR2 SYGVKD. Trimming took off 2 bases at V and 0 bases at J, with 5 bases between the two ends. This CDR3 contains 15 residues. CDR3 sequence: CAISEHSSGANVLTF. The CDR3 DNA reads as TGTGCCATCAGTGAGCACAGCTCTGGGGCCAACGTCCTGACTTTC.

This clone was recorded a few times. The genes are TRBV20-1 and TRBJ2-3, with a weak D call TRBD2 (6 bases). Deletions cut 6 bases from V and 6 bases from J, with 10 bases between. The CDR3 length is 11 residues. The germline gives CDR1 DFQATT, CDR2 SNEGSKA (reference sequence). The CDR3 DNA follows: TGCAGTGCCCTACGGGGGGATACGCAGTATTTT. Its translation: CSALRGDTQYF.